This T cell receptor beta chain came from a study of T cell clonotyping in hematopoietic cell transplantation (dated by TCRdb to the early 2020s). At the level of the whole study: A total of some 130 blood samples were collected in the study from roughly 33 consecutive transplant recipients and their related donors. Recruitment of patients ran from 2015 to early 2017, and follow-up continued until late 2020 or until death. The paper's findings and limits, for the study overall: Broader posttransplant TCR repertoire diversity was predicted by donor and pretransplant recipient Inverse Simpson Index values. The sample size was limited, and CD4 and CD8 repertoire contributions could not be separated because cells were not sorted. Recipient repertoires showed only a small fraction of overlap with donor repertoires, and over 97% appeared de novo at the given depth. After transplant, TCR diversity in recipients dropped, and pathologically expanded clonotypes increased progressively from day 30 to day 180.

V and J lose 4 bases and 0 bases, and a span of 7 bases separates them. The germline V gene specifies MNHNS as CDR1 and SASEGT as CDR2. The CDR3 runs 14 residues from the cysteine to the phenylalanine. The CDR3 DNA has 42 bases and is translated from base 1. TCR beta CDR3 regions were amplified from genomic DNA with the immunoSEQ assay, a bias-controlled multiplex PCR using V- and J-specific primers. In a second PCR step, a proprietary barcode and Illumina adapter sequences were attached to the CDR3 amplicons. CDR3 libraries were sequenced on an Illumina MiSeq instrument. On the authors' methods: Export and quality control were handled in immunoSEQ Analyzer 3.0, while downstream analyses relied on R Bioconductor and Immunarch. Only productive rearrangements within the normalized downsampled data set were used in the calculation of repertoire metrics. Pathologically expanded clonotypes were defined as those larger than 5 templates in the normalized cohort. The Inverse Simpson Index served as the measure of repertoire diversity. To capture all clonotypes, CMV-specificity analyses were performed on the non-normalized data set. TCRdb holds this immuneACCESS table with in-frame rearrangements only. Some clones are missing; in checked studies, unresolved V genes explain under half, and the rest has no known cause. V, J and clone size were drawn from that table, and D and trimming were deduced from the DNA. The sample contains 750 to 1,000 clones, around 58% of them found a single time. The ten largest clones take up less than 55% of the sample.

The time point tag for this specimen amounts to: 30 days after allo-HCT. Blood samples were obtained from recipients approximately 28 days before transplant and at days 30, 100 and 180 after transplant. Nuclei Lysis Solution was used to extract genomic DNA from fresh or cryopreserved unfractionated peripheral blood mononuclear cells. This clone was observed once. No antigen is known for it. Base quality data are lacking; no much larger clone is found one base away. The TCR comes from a male patient between 60 and 69 years old who had an allogeneic stem cell transplant, so the T cells may come from the graft donor. Some clones in this sample may be carry-over from other donors' samples. The chain employs TRBV6-1 and TRBJ1-5; perhaps TRBD1 is the D gene, with 5 bases matching. Sequenced material: peripheral blood mononuclear cells, taken 30 days after allogeneic stem cell transplant. The DNA reads TGTGCCAGCAGTGGACAGTATAGCAATCAGCCCCAGCATTTT. Translation gives CASSGQYSNQPQHF.